These 7 T cell receptor beta chains came from one sample sequenced in a study of OX40 agonist ivuxolimab in advanced cancers. Only in-frame clones appear in the TCRdb table, and some are missing; sequencing was by immunoSEQ multiplex PCR. The table lists tens of thousands of clones, about 86% of them singletons. The specimen was CD4+ or CD8+ T cells sorted from blood, collected in a trial of the OX40 agonist ivuxolimab. These receptors all come from an adult with an advanced solid tumor such as melanoma, head and neck, liver or kidney cancer.

This chain connects TRBV10-2 to TRBJ1-5; 7 bases fit TRBD1. V trimming: 6 bases; J trimming: 4 bases; junction bases outside the gene matches: 3. Germline V gives CDR1 WSHSY, CDR2 SAAADI. The CDR3 loop spans 13 amino acids. The CDR3 sequence is CASRRGLNQPQHF. Written as DNA, the CDR3 is TGCGCCAGCAGGAGGGGGCTAAATCAGCCCCAGCATTTT.

The J gene is TRBJ2-7, the V gene TRBV2; D unresolved. The CDR3 length is 12 residues. CDR1 is SNHLY, CDR2 FYNNEI, per germline. V was clipped by 7 bases and J by 3 bases, with 10 bases between them. The CDR3 here is CASTGWIYEQYF. The CDR3, as DNA: TGTGCCAGCACCGGGTGGATCTACGAGCAGTACTTC.

The chain joins TRBV5-1 to TRBJ2-1; maybe TRBD2 (5 bases). The V end lost 0 bases, the J end lost 5 bases, and 15 bases lay between the germline ends. CDR1 SGHRS and CDR2 YFSETQ come from the germline V gene. The CDR3 has 16 residues. This CDR3 is CASSLEGIGVNNEQFF. The CDR3, as DNA: TGCGCCAGCAGCTTGGAAGGGATCGGGGTGAACAATGAGCAGTTCTTC.

The DNA of the CDR3 is TGCGCCAGCAGCCCGGGGGACCATCAGCCCCAGCATTTT. Its translation is CASSPGDHQPQHF. The chain couples TRBV5-1 to TRBJ1-5; the D gene is possibly TRBD1 (5 bases). CDR3 length equals 13 residues. V dropped 4 bases and J dropped 5 bases, with 10 bases sitting between them. Germline loops: CDR1 SGHRS, CDR2 YFSETQ. Complete variable domain (other parts from reference TRBV5-1 and TRBJ1-5): KAGVTQTPRYLIKTRGQQVTLSCSPISGHRSVSWYQQTPGQGLQFLFEYFSETQRNKGNFPGRFSGRQFSNSRSEMNVSTLELGDSALYLCASSPGDHQPQHFGDGTRLSIL.

The chain carries TRBV9 and TRBJ1-1; D is undetermined. Trimming shortened V by 0 bases and J by 0 bases, and 6 bases separated the two germline ends. The CDR3 runs to 14 residues. Germline values: CDR1 SGDLS, CDR2 YYNGEE. The CDR3 DNA reads as TGTGCCAGCAGCGTAGAACCGATGAACACTGAAGCTTTCTTT. Its protein product is CASSVEPMNTEAFF.

This chain joins TRBV6-6 and TRBJ2-7, with 8 positions matching TRBD1. CDR3 length: 15 amino acids. V trimming: 0 bases; J trimming: 3 bases; junction bases outside the gene matches: 4. Germline V gene lookup returns CDR1 MNHNY and CDR2 SVGAGI (reference sequence). The CDR3 DNA follows: TGTGCCAGCAGTTACTCCGACAGGGGAATCTACGAGCAGTACTTC. It yields the protein CASSYSDRGIYEQYF.

The chain couples TRBV5-6 to TRBJ1-6; a possible D gene is TRBD1 (6 bases). In germline, CDR1 is SGHDT, CDR2 YYEEEE. CDR3 length: 16 amino acids. Trimming removed 1 base from V and 7 bases from J, with 15 bases in between. CDR3 loop: CASSLLGQGRNSPLHF. In DNA, the CDR3 is TGTGCCAGCAGCTTGTTGGGCCAGGGGAGAAATTCACCCCTCCACTTT. The variable domain in full, with the rest retrieved from reference TRBV5-6 and TRBJ1-6, is DAGVTQSPTHLIKTRGQQVTLRCSPKSGHDTVSWYQQALGQGPQFIFQYYEEEERQRGNFPDRFSGHQFPNYSSELNVNALLLGDSALYLCASSLLGQGRNSPLHFGNGTRLTVT.